A selection of T cell receptor beta chains follows, all from one sample in a study of human T cells and chemical hapten exposure. TCRdb fed the RACE reads into MiXCR, producing one record per CDR3 protein. The sample lists more than 70,000 distinct CDR3 sequences; approximately 8.2% were seen once. Sample: whole blood. These receptors came from a female donor in good health. Some clones in this sample may be carry-over from other donors' samples. The CDR3 runs from the conserved cysteine through the conserved F or W. Fields, in order: J gene, D gene, clone size, V gene, CDR3 DNA, CDR3 protein. The D gene is left open where the match is weak. Only part of the rows carry a size: once, few, many, or a class if the clone is expanded.

>TRBJ2-3|TRBD2|.|TRBV5-5
TGTGCCAGCAGCTTCCAACTGGTCGCTAGCGGGGCAGATACGCAGTATTTT
CASSFQLVASGADTQYF
>TRBJ2-5|TRBD2|.|TRBV29-1
TGCAGCGTTGACTCGGGACTAGCGGGGCAAGAGACCCAGTACTTC
CSVDSGLAGQETQYF
>TRBJ1-4|.|.|TRBV20-1
TGCAGTGCACAACAACAGGGCGAAAAACTGTTTTTT
CSAQQQGEKLFF
>TRBJ2-7|TRBD1|.|TRBV3-1
TGTGCCAGCAGCCACAGACAGGGGGCCGAGCAGTACTTC
CASSHRQGAEQYF
>TRBJ2-2|TRBD2|many|TRBV20-1
TGCAGTGCTGGACTAGCGGGAAAAAACACCGGGGAGCTGTTTTTT
CSAGLAGKNTGELFF
>TRBJ2-3|TRBD2|few|TRBV20-1
TGCAGTGCTAGCTCCAGCGGGAGTGCAGATACGCAGTATTTT
CSASSSGSADTQYF
>TRBJ2-1|TRBD2|few|TRBV23-1
TGCGCCAGCAGTCATGCGGGGAACGAGACTAGCGGAGTCCACAATGAGCAGTTCTTC
CASSHAGNETSGVHNEQFF
>TRBJ1-5|TRBD1|few|TRBV6-1
TGTGCCAGCAGTGAAGGTACAGGGGTGTATCAGCCCCAGCATTTT
CASSEGTGVYQPQHF
>TRBJ1-1|.|.|TRBV12-3/TRBV12-4
TGTGCCAGCAGTCTACACTCGGACACTGAAGCTTTCTTT
CASSLHSDTEAFF
>TRBJ2-1|.|.|TRBV5-1
TGCGCCAGCAGCTTATTCCCATCAGGGGTTAGCTCCTACAATGAGCAGTTCTTC
CASSLFPSGVSSYNEQFF
>TRBJ2-5|.|many|TRBV2
TGTGCCAGCAGCGACCTAGTGGTCCAAGAGACCCAGTACTTC
CASSDLVVQETQYF
>TRBJ1-1|.|many|TRBV29-1
TGCAGCGCATTACAGGGAAGTGTAGAGGCTTTCTTT
CSALQGSVEAFF
>TRBJ2-7|.|.|TRBV4-2
TGTGCCAGCAGCCAAGGGTCAGGGCGGGACTACGAGCAGTACTTC
CASSQGSGRDYEQYF
>TRBJ2-5|TRBD2|.|TRBV11-2
TGTGCCAGCAGCTTCGTGGCGGGAGTAGAGACCCAGTACTTC
CASSFVAGVETQYF
>TRBJ1-4|.|.|TRBV18
TGTGCCAGCTCACCGGTCAACCGGGATGAAAAACTGTTTTTT
CASSPVNRDEKLFF
>TRBJ2-1|.|many|TRBV29-1
TGCAGCGTTGACTTGGCGGAGCGCTACAATGAGCAGTTCTTC
CSVDLAERYNEQFF
>TRBJ1-1|.|few|TRBV6-2/TRBV6-3
TGTGCCAGCAGTTTACGTTGGGACACTGAAGCTTTCTTT
CASSLRWDTEAFF
>TRBJ2-3|TRBD1|few|TRBV6-5
TGTGCCAGCAGCCGGACAGGGGGTACAGATACGCAGTATTTT
CASSRTGGTDTQYF